The source of this TCR beta chain is a study of T cells in Graves' hyperthyroidism and ophthalmopathy. Study-wide results and caveats: Stable hyperthyroidism was told apart from ophthalmopathy by a model built on 13 V-J features. Most expanded thyroid clonotypes above 0.001 also appeared in blood.

Calling Graves' hyperthyroidism stable meant ophthalmopathy did not progress within 18 months. The source of the PBMCs was 10 ml of fresh peripheral blood. Amplified TCR beta CDR3 regions derived from RNA transcripts. Carried out on the TCR CDR3, a first-round RT-PCR used the HTBI primer set. TCRdb re-called the multiplex PCR reads through MiXCR, storing one row per CDR3 protein. The sample contains roughly 800,000 distinct CDR3 sequences, roughly 40% of which appear only once. The CDR3 covers 14 residues. Germline loops: CDR1 DFQATT, CDR2 SNEGSKA (reference sequence). Trimming took 0 bases from V and 1 from J, leaving 9 bases between them. Turning to this clonotype: The antigen remains undetermined.

V is TRBV20-1 and J is TRBJ2-5, with D unclear. The receptor comes from a man between 18 and 29 years old with Graves' hyperthyroidism. The material sequenced was blood. This CDR3 reads CSARDQGLQETQYF. For the CDR3, the DNA is TGCAGTGCTAGAGATCAAGGGCTCCAAGAGACCCAGTACTTC.